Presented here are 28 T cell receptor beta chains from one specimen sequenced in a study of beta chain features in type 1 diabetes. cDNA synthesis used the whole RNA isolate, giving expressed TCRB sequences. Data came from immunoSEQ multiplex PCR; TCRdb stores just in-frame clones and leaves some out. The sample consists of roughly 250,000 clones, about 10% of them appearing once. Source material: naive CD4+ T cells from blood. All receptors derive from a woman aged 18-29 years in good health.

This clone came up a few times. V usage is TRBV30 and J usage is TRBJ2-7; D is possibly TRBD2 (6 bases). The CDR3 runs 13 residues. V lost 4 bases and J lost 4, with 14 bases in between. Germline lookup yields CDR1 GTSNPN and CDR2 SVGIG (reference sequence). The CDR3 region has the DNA TGTGCCTGGACGACTAGGACGGGATACGAGCAGTACTTC. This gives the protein CAWTTRTGYEQYF.

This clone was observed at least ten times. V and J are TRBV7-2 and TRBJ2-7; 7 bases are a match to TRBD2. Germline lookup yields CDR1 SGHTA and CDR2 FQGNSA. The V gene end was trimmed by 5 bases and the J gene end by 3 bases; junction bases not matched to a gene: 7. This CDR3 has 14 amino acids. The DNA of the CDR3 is TGTGCCAGCAGCCTTACTAGCGCCAACTACGAGCAGTACTTC. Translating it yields CASSLTSANYEQYF.

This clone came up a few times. CDR3: CAWSVTIGDRDLAPQHF. As DNA, the CDR3 is TGTGCCTGGAGTGTAACCATTGGGGACAGGGACCTTGCACCCCAGCATTTT. The chain links TRBV30 to TRBJ1-5; 9 bases map to TRBD1. This CDR3 contains 17 residues. Germline V gene lookup returns CDR1 GTSNPN and CDR2 SVGIG (reference sequence). The trim removed 0 bases at V and 10 bases at J, leaving 16 bases unmatched.

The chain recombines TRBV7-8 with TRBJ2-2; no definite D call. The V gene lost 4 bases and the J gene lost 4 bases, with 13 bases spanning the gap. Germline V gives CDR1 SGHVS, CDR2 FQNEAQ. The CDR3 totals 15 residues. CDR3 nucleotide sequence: TGTGCCAGCAGCTCATCTCGGGTTGGCACCGGGGAGCTGTTTTTT. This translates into CASSSSRVGTGELFF.

This CDR3 is CASSRGTSGADTQYF. The DNA of the CDR3 is TGTGCCAGCAGCCGAGGGACTAGCGGTGCAGATACGCAGTATTTT. This rearrangement joins TRBV7-3 to TRBJ2-3; 11 bases are a match to TRBD2. Germline V lookup: CDR1 SGHTA, CDR2 FQGTGA. V shed 5 bases and J 4 bases; nucleotides not matched to a gene: 5. This CDR3 is 15 amino acids long.

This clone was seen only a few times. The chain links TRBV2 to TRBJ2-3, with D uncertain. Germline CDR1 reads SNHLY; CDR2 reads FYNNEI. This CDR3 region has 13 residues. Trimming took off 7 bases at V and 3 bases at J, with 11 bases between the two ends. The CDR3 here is CASNPDITDTQYF. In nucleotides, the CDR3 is TGTGCCAGCAATCCAGACATTACAGATACGCAGTATTTT.

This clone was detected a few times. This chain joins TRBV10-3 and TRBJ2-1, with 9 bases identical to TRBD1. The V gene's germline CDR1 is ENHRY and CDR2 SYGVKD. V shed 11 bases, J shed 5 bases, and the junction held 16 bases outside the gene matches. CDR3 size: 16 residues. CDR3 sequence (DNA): TGTGCCTCTAACCAGGTCAGGGGACAGGGTAACAATGAGCAGTTCTTC. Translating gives CASNQVRGQGNNEQFF.

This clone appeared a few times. The CDR3 sequence: CAIRTENNSPLHF. As DNA, the CDR3 is TGTGCCATCAGGACAGAAAATAATTCACCCCTCCACTTT. V and J are TRBV10-3 and TRBJ1-6, with D perhaps TRBD1 (5 bases). Germline loops: CDR1 ENHRY, CDR2 SYGVKD. The germline V and J ends were trimmed by 6 bases and 5 bases, with 8 bases remaining between them. This CDR3 has 13 amino acids.

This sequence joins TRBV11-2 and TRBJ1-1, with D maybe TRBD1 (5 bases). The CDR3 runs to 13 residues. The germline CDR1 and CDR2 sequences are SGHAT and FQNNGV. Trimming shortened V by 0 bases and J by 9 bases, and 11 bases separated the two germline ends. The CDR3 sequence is CASSLDRGGKAFF. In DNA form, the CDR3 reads TGTGCCAGCAGCTTAGATCGCGGGGGTAAAGCTTTCTTT. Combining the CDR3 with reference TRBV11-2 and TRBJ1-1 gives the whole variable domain EAGVAQSPRYKIIEKRQSVAFWCNPISGHATLYWYQQILGQGPKLLIQFQNNGVVDDSQLPKDRFSAERLKGVDSTLKIQPAKLEDSAVYLCASSLDRGGKAFFGQGTRLTVV.

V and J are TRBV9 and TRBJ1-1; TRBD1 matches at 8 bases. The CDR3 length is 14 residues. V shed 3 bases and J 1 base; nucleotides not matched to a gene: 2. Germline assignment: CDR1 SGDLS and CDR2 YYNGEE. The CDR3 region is CASSAGQENTEAFF. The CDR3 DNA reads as TGTGCCAGCAGCGCGGGACAGGAGAACACTGAAGCTTTCTTT.

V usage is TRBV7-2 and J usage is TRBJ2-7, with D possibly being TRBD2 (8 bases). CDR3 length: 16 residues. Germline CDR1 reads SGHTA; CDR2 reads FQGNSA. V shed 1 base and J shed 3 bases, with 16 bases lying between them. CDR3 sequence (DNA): TGTGCCAGCAGCTTAGGGTTGCGGGGGGACAGCTACGAGCAGTACTTC. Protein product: CASSLGLRGDSYEQYF.

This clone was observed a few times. CDR3 residues: CASSPPGGNVAKNIQYF. For the CDR3, the DNA is TGTGCCAGCAGTCCCCCGGGGGGCAACGTAGCCAAAAACATTCAGTACTTC. The chain uses TRBV28 and TRBJ2-4; D is possibly TRBD2 (7 bases). The V end lost 5 bases, the J end lost 0 bases, and 17 bases lay between the germline ends. Germline lookup yields CDR1 MDHEN and CDR2 SYDVKM. The CDR3 has 17 residues.

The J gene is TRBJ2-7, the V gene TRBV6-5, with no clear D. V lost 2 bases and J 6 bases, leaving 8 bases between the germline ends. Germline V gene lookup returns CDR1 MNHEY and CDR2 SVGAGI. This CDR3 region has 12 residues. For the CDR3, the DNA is TGTGCCAGCAGTTACGGCGAGCGCGAGCAGTACTTC. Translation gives CASSYGEREQYF.

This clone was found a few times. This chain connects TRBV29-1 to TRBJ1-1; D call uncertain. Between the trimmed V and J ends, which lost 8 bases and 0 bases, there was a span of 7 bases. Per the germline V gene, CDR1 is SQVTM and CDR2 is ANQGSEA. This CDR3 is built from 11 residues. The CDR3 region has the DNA TGCAGCTACCACTTGAACACTGAAGCTTTCTTT. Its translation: CSYHLNTEAFF.

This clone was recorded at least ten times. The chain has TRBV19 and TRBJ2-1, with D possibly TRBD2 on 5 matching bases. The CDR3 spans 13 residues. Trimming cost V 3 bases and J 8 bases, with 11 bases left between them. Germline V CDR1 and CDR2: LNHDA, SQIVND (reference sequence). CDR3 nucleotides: TGTGCCAGTAGTATCCTCCTAGCCCATGAGCAGTTCTTC. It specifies CASSILLAHEQFF.

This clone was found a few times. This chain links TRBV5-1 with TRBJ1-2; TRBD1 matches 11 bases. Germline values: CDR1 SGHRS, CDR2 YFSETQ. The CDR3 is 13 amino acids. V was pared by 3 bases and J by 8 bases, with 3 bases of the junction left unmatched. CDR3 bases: TGCGCCAGCAGCTCGGGACAGGGGGAAGGCTACACCTTC. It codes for CASSSGQGEGYTF.

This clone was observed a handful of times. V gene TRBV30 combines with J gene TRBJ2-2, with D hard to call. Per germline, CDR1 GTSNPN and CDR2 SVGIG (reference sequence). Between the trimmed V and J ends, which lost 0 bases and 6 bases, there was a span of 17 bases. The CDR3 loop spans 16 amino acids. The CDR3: CAWSVRGILPAGELFF. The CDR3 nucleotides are TGTGCCTGGAGTGTACGTGGTATACTACCCGCCGGGGAGCTGTTTTTT.

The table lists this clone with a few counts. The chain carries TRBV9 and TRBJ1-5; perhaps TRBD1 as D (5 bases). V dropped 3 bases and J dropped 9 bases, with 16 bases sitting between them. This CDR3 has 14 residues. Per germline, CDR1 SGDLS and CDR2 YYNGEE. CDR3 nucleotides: TGTGCCAGCAGCGCCTTCAGTGACCAGGGGCCCCAGCATTTT. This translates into CASSAFSDQGPQHF. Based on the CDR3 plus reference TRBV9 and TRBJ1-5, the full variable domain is DSGVTQTPKHLITATGQRVTLRCSPRSGDLSVYWYQQSLDQGLQFLIQYYNGEERAKGNILERFSAQQFPDLHSELNLSSLELGDSALYFCASSAFSDQGPQHFGDGTRLSIL.

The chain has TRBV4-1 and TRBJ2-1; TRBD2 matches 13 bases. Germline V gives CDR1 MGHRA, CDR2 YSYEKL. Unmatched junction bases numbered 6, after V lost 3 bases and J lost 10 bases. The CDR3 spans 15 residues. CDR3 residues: CASSHAGTSGEEQFF. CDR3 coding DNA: TGCGCCAGCAGCCACGCCGGGACTAGCGGGGAAGAGCAGTTCTTC.

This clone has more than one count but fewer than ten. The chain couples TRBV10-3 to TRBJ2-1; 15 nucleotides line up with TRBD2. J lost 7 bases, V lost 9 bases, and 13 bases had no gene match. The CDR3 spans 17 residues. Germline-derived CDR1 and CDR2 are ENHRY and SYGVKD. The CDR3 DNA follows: TGTGCCATGACTAAGGATGGACTAGCGGGAGGGCTAAATGAGCAGTTCTTC. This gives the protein CAMTKDGLAGGLNEQFF.

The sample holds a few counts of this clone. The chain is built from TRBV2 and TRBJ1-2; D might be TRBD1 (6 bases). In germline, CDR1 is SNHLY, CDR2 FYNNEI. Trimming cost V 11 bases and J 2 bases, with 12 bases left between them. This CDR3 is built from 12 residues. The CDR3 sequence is CAGHRDNYGYTF. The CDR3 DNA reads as TGTGCCGGCCACAGGGACAACTATGGCTACACCTTC.

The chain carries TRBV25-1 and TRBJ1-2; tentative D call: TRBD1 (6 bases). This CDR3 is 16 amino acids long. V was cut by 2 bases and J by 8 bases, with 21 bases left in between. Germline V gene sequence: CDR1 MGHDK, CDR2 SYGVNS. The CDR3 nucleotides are TGTGCCAGCAGTGAAAGGGGGATTTTGGACTTCCAGGGCTACACCTTC. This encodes CASSERGILDFQGYTF.

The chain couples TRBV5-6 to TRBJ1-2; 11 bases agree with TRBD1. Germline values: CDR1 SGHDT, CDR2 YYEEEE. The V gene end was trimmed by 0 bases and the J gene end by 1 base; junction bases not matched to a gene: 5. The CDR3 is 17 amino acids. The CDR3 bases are TGTGCCAGCAGCTTGGTGGACAGGGGGCGATTTAACTATGGCTACACCTTC. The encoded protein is CASSLVDRGRFNYGYTF. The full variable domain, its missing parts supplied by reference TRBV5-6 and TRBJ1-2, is DAGVTQSPTHLIKTRGQQVTLRCSPKSGHDTVSWYQQALGQGPQFIFQYYEEEERQRGNFPDRFSGHQFPNYSSELNVNALLLGDSALYLCASSLVDRGRFNYGYTFGSGTRLTVV.

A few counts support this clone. In DNA, the CDR3 is TGTGCCAGCTCACCACTCCCACAGGGTATGAACACCATATATTTT. This codes for CASSPLPQGMNTIYF. This chain uses TRBV18 with TRBJ1-3, with D perhaps TRBD1 (6 bases). This CDR3 has 15 amino acids. Germline-derived CDR1 and CDR2 are KGHSH and LQKENI. Trimming removed 1 base at V and 7 bases at J, with 14 bases between.

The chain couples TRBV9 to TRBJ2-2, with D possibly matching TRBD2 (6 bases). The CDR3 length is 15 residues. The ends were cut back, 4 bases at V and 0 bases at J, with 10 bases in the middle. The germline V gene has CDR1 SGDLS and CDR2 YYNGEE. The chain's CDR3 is CASSRGNANTGELFF. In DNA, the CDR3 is TGTGCCAGCAGCCGGGGGAACGCGAACACCGGGGAGCTGTTTTTT.

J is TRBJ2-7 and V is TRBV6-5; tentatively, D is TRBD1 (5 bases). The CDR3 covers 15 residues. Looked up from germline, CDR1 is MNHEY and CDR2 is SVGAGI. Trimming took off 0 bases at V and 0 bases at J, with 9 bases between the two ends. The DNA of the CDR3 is TGTGCCAGCAGTTACTCAGGGGAAGCCTCCTACGAGCAGTACTTC. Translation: CASSYSGEASYEQYF.

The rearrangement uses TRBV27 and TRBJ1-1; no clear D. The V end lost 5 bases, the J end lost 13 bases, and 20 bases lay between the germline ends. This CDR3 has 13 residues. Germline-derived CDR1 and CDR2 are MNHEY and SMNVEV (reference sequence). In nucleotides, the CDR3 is TGTGCCAGCAGTGCACGGACGGGGATTAAGGATTTCTTT. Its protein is CASSARTGIKDFF.

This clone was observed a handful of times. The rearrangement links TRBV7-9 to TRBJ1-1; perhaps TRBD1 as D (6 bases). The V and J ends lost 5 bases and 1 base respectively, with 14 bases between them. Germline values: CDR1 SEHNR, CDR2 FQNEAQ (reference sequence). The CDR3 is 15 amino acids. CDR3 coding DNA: TGTGCCAGCAGCATCCCGGGACAACCGAACACTGAAGCTTTCTTT. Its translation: CASSIPGQPNTEAFF.